This T cell receptor beta chain is drawn from a study of T cell responses to AZD1222 COVID-19 vaccine. The CDR3 spans 17 residues. Germline loops: CDR1 MNHEY, CDR2 SMNVEV (reference sequence). V lost 2 bases to trimming and J lost 2 bases; unmatched junction nucleotides: 6. Clones were sequenced by immunoSEQ multiplex PCR, and TCRdb holds only the in-frame ones, with some missing. The profile shows over 120,000 clones, about 86% of them singletons. The sequence was obtained from an adult who received the AZD1222 COVID-19 vaccine. This chain links TRBV27 with TRBJ2-3, with 11 nucleotides matching TRBD2. Specimen: peripheral blood, collected 28 days after the second AZD1222 dose. The CDR3 here is CASSLLAGGMITDTQYF. The CDR3 DNA reads as TGTGCCAGCAGTTTACTAGCGGGGGGAATGATCACAGATACGCAGTATTTT.